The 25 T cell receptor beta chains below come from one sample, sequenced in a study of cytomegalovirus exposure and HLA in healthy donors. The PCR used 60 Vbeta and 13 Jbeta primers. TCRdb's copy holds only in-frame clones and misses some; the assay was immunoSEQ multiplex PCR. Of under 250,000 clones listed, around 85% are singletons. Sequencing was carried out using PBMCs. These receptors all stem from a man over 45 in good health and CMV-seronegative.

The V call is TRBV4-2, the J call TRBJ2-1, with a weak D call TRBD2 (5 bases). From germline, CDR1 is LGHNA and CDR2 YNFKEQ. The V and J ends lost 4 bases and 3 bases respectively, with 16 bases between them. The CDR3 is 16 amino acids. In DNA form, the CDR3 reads TGTGCCAGCAGCCCCCGATCGGGGAGAGTCTACAATGAGCAGTTCTTC. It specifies CASSPRSGRVYNEQFF.

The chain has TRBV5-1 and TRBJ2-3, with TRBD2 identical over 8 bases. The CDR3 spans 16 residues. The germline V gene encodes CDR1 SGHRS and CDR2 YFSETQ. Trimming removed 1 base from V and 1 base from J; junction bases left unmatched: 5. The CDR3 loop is CASSLRETSGTDTQYF. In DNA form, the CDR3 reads TGCGCCAGCAGCTTGCGAGAGACTAGCGGCACAGATACGCAGTATTTT.

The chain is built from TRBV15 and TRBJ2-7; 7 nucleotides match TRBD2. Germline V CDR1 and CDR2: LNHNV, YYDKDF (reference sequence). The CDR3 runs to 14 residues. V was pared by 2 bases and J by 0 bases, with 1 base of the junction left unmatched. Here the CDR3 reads CATSRSGNSYEQYF. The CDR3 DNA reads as TGTGCCACCAGCAGAAGCGGGAACTCCTACGAGCAGTACTTC.

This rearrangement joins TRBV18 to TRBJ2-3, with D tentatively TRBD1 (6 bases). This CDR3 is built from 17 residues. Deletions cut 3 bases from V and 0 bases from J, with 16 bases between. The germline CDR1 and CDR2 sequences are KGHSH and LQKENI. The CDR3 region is CASSPKTPGHSTDTQYF. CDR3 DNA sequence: TGTGCCAGCTCACCCAAAACTCCGGGACATAGCACAGATACGCAGTATTTT.

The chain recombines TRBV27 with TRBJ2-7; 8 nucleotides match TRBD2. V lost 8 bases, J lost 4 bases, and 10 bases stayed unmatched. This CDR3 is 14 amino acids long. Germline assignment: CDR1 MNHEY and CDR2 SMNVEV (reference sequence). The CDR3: CASQKVAGSYEQYF. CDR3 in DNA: TGTGCCAGCCAGAAAGTAGCGGGATCGTACGAGCAGTACTTC.

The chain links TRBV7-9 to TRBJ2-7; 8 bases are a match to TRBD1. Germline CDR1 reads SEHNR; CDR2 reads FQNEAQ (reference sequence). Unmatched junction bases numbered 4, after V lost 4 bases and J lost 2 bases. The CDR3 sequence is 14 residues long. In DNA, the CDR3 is TGTGCCAGCAGCTCCGGACAGGGAACCTACGAGCAGTACTTC. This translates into CASSSGQGTYEQYF.

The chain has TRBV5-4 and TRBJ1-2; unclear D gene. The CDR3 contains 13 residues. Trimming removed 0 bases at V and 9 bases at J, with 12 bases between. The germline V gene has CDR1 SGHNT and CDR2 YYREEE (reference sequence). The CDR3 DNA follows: TGTGCCAGCAGCTTGGTTAGAAAAGAGAGCTACACCTTC. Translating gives CASSLVRKESYTF.

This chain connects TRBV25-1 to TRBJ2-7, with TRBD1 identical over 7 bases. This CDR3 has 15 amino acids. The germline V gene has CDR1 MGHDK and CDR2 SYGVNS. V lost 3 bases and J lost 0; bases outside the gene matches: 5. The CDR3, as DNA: TGTGCCAGCAGTGATCCGGGACAGAGCTCCTACGAGCAGTACTTC. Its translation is CASSDPGQSSYEQYF.

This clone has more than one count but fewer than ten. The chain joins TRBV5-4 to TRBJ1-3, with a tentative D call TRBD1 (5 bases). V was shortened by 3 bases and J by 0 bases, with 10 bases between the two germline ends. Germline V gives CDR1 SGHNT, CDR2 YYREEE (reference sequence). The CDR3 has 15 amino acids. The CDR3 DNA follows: TGTGCCAGCAGCTACGACAGTTTCTCTGGAAACACCATATATTTT. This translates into CASSYDSFSGNTIYF.

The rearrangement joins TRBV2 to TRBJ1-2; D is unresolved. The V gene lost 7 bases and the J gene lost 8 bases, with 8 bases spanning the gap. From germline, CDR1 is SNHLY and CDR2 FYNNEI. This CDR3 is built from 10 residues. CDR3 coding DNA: TGTGCCAGCATCCGGGTCGGCTACACCTTC. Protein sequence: CASIRVGYTF.

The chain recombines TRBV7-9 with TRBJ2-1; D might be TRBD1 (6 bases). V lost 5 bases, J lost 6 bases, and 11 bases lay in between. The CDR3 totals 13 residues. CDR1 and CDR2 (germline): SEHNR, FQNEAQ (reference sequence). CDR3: CASSGQNGNEQFF. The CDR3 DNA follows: TGTGCCAGCAGCGGACAGAATGGCAATGAGCAGTTCTTC.

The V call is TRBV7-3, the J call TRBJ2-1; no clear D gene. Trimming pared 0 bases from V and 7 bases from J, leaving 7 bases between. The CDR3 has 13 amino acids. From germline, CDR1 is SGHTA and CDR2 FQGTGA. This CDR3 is CASSLTRVNEQFF. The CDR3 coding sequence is TGTGCCAGCAGCTTAACTCGGGTTAATGAGCAGTTCTTC.

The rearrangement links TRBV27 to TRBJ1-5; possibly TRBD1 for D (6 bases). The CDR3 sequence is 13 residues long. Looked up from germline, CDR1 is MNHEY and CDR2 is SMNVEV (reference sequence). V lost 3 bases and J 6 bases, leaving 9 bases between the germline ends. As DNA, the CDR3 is TGTGCCAGCAGTTTGGGACAAATTCAGCCCCAGCATTTT. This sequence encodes CASSLGQIQPQHF.

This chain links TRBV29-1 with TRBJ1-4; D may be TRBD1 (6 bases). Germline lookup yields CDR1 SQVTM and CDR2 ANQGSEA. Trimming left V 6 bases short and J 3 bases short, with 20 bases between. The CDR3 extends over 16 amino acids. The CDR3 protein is CSVRGRRGSANEKLFF. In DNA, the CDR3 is TGCAGCGTCAGGGGTCGACGGGGATCGGCTAATGAAAAACTGTTTTTT.

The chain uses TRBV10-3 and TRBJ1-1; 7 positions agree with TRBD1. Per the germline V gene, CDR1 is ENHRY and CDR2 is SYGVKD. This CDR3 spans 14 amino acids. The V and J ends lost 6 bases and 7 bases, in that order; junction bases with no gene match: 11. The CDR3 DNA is TGTGCCATCAGCCTTACAGGGGATGGAAATGAAGCTTTCTTT. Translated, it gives CAISLTGDGNEAFF.

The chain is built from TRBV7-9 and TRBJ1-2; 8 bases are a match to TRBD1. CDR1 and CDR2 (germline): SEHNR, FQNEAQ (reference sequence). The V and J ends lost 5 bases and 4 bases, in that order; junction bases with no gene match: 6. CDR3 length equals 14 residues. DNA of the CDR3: TGTGCCAGCAGCCCCTCGACAGGGGCCTATGGCTACACCTTC. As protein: CASSPSTGAYGYTF.

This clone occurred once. The CDR3 sequence is CASSIVDNSPLHF. CDR3 DNA sequence: TGTGCCAGCAGTATTGTAGATAATTCACCCCTCCACTTT. The V and J genes are TRBV27 and TRBJ1-6; D not certain. This CDR3 contains 13 residues. Germline V gene lookup returns CDR1 MNHEY and CDR2 SMNVEV (reference sequence). Trimming shortened V by 5 bases and J by 5 bases, and 7 bases separated the two germline ends.

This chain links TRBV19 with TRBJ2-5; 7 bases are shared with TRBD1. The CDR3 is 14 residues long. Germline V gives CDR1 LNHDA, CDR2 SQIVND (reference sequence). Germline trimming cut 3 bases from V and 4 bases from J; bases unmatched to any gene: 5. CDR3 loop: CASSMGTDTETQYF. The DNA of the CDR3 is TGTGCCAGTAGTATGGGGACAGACACAGAGACCCAGTACTTC.

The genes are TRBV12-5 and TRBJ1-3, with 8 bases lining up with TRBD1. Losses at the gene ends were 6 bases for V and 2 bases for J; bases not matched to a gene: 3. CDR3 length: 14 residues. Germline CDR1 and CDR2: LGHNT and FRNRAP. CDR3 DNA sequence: TGTGCTAGTGGCCTGACAGGGGCTGGAAACACCATATATTTT. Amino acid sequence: CASGLTGAGNTIYF.

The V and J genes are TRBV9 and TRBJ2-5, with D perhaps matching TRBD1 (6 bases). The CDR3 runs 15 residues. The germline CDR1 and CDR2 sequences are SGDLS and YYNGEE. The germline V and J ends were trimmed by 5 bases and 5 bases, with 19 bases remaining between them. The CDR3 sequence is CASSTGTGHWETQYF. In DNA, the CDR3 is TGTGCCAGCAGTACAGGTACAGGGCATTGGGAGACCCAGTACTTC.

Here the CDR3 reads CASSLVLAGINEQFF. CDR3 bases: TGTGCCAGCAGCTTAGTTCTAGCGGGAATCAATGAGCAGTTCTTC. The chain links TRBV11-2 to TRBJ2-1; TRBD2 matches at 9 bases. The CDR3 covers 15 residues. The germline CDR1 and CDR2 sequences are SGHAT and FQNNGV. Germline trimming cut 1 base from V and 6 bases from J; bases unmatched to any gene: 4.

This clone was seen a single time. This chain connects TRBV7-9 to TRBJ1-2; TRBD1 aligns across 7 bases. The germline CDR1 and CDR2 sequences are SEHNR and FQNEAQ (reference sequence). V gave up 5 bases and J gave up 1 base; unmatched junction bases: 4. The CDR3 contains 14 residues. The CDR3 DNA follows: TGTGCCAGCAGCCCCGGGACAGTTAACTATGGCTACACCTTC. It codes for CASSPGTVNYGYTF.

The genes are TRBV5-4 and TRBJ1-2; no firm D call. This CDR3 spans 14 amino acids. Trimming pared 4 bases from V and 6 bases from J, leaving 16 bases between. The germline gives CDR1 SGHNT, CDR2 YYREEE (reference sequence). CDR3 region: CASSLGQGEDGYTF. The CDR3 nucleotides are TGTGCCAGCAGCCTGGGTCAAGGAGAGGATGGCTACACCTTC.

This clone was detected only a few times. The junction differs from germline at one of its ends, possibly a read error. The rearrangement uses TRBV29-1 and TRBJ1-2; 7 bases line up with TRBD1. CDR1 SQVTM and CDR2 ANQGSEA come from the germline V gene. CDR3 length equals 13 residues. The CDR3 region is CSVQDRAVYGYTF. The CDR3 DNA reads TGCAGCGTTCAAGACAGGGCTGTCTATGGCTACACCTTC.

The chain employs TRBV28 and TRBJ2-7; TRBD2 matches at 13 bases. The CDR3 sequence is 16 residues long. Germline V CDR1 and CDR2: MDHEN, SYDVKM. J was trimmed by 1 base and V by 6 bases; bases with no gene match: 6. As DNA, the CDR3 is TGTGCCAGCAGACCTCCGGGACTAGCGGGGTCCTACGAGCAGTACTTC. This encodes CASRPPGLAGSYEQYF.